This passage covers 23 T cell receptor beta chains from one sample sequenced in a study of blood T cell repertoires in COVID-19. Repertoires were generated with immunoSEQ multiplex PCR, while TCRdb's copy carries only in-frame clones and drops some. The profile shows about 130,000 clones, 85% of them singletons. Sequencing was performed on peripheral blood. These receptors were obtained from a man aged 80 or over with active or convalescent COVID-19.

This rearrangement joins TRBV3-1 (or the pseudogene TRBV3-2) to TRBJ2-2; D may be TRBD2 (6 bases). With 0 bases removed from V and 5 bases from J, the gap between germline ends came to 13 bases. Germline CDR1 LGHDT, CDR2 YNNKEL (reference sequence). CDR3 length: 16 residues. The DNA for the CDR3 is TGTGCCAGCAGCCAAGAGCGGGGTTACGGGACCGGGGAGCTGTTTTTT. Translated: CASSQERGYGTGELFF.

The rearrangement links TRBV27 to TRBJ2-3; D is unclear. Deletions cut 4 bases from V and 2 bases from J, with 7 bases between. The CDR3 loop spans 13 amino acids. Germline lookup yields CDR1 MNHEY and CDR2 SMNVEV (reference sequence). CDR3 region: CASSSPLTDTQYF. The CDR3 coding sequence is TGTGCCAGCAGTTCCCCCCTCACAGATACGCAGTATTTT.

This clone was picked up one time. The chain recombines TRBV4-3 with TRBJ2-7; possible D gene TRBD2, 6 bases. V lost 8 bases to trimming and J lost 7 bases, with 18 bases between them. The CDR3 covers 13 residues. Germline V CDR1 and CDR2: LGHNA, YSLEER. In DNA form, the CDR3 reads TGCGCCAGCGGCAGGACTATCATCGGGGAGCAGTACTTC. Its translation is CASGRTIIGEQYF.

The chain uses TRBV6-2 or TRBV6-3 and TRBJ1-2, with 8 bases fitting TRBD1. Trimming removed 2 bases from V and 5 bases from J; junction bases left unmatched: 4. In germline, CDR1 is MNHEY, CDR2 SVGEGT. There are 14 residues in the CDR3. The CDR3 region is CASSYGTGLYGYTF. DNA for the CDR3: TGTGCCAGCAGTTACGGGACAGGTCTATATGGCTACACCTTC.

The CDR3 is CASSLATSGSDEQFF. DNA for the CDR3: TGTGCCAGCAGCTTGGCGACTAGCGGGAGCGATGAGCAGTTCTTC. The chain carries TRBV5-6 and TRBJ2-1; TRBD2 aligns across 12 bases. In germline, CDR1 is SGHDT, CDR2 YYEEEE. J was trimmed by 8 bases and V by 0 bases; bases with no gene match: 3. This CDR3 contains 15 residues.

This clone was counted once. V and J are TRBV5-6 and TRBJ1-4; a weak D match, TRBD1 (6 bases). CDR3 size: 17 residues. Germline-derived CDR1 and CDR2 are SGHDT and YYEEEE. V was clipped by 0 bases and J by 0 bases, with 12 bases between them. For the CDR3, the DNA is TGTGCCAGCAGCTTGGCCTATAAGGGGGCAACTAATGAAAAACTGTTTTTT. Translation gives CASSLAYKGATNEKLFF.

There are a few counts of this clone. The genes are TRBV3-1 (or the pseudogene TRBV3-2) and TRBJ2-5; 10 bases fit TRBD2. This CDR3 is 15 amino acids long. Looked up from germline, CDR1 is LGHDT and CDR2 is YNNKEL (reference sequence). Trimming took 4 bases from V and 1 from J; bases not matched to a gene: 3. The chain's CDR3 is CASSRSSGGQETQYF. DNA of the CDR3: TGTGCCAGCAGCCGATCTAGCGGGGGCCAAGAGACCCAGTACTTC.

The chain combines TRBV6-1 with TRBJ2-1; 9 bases are shared with TRBD1. Trimming took 2 bases from V and 4 from J; bases not matched to a gene: 3. The CDR3 has 15 amino acids. The V gene's germline CDR1 is MNHNS and CDR2 SASEGT. In DNA, the CDR3 is TGTGCCAGCAGTGAACCCGGACAGGGGTACAATGAGCAGTTCTTC. As protein: CASSEPGQGYNEQFF.

CDR3 residues: CASSFGGGTISTYEQYF. The CDR3, as DNA: TGTGCCAGCAGCTTTGGGGGGGGGACTATCTCTACCTACGAGCAGTACTTC. V usage is TRBV5-4 and J usage is TRBJ2-7; 7 bases match TRBD2. Unmatched junction bases numbered 13, after V lost 2 bases and J lost 2 bases. Germline values: CDR1 SGHNT, CDR2 YYREEE (reference sequence). This CDR3 comprises 17 residues. The variable domain in full, with the rest retrieved from reference TRBV5-4 and TRBJ2-7, is ETGVTQSPTHLIKTRGQQVTLRCSSQSGHNTVSWYQQALGQGPQFIFQYYREEENGRGNFPPRFSGLQFPNYSSELNVNALELDDSALYLCASSFGGGTISTYEQYFGPGTRLTVT.

This chain uses TRBV5-4 with TRBJ2-7; perhaps TRBD1 as D (6 bases). There are 14 residues in the CDR3. Trimming removed 0 bases at V and 4 bases at J, with 11 bases between. Germline V gives CDR1 SGHNT, CDR2 YYREEE (reference sequence). The CDR3 sequence: CASSLVPGEYEQYF. CDR3 DNA: TGTGCCAGCAGCTTGGTTCCAGGGGAGTACGAGCAGTACTTC.

V gene TRBV9 combines with J gene TRBJ1-1; 8 bases are shared with TRBD1. Germline trimming cut 0 bases from V and 4 bases from J; bases unmatched to any gene: 8. Germline lookup yields CDR1 SGDLS and CDR2 YYNGEE. The CDR3 has 16 amino acids. CDR3 bases: TGTGCCAGCAGCGTAGGGGCAGGGGGCGCAGGCACTGAAGCTTTCTTT. This encodes CASSVGAGGAGTEAFF.

This clone turned up a few times. This rearrangement joins TRBV29-1 to TRBJ2-5; TRBD2 matches 9 bases. The CDR3 runs 17 residues. V was pared by 1 base and J by 4 bases, with 13 bases of the junction left unmatched. Germline V CDR1 and CDR2: SQVTM, ANQGSEA. The CDR3 DNA follows: TGCAGCGTTGAAGGGGGTGAGACTAGCGGAGGAAGAGAGACCCAGTACTTC. Protein product: CSVEGGETSGGRETQYF. Together with reference TRBV29-1 and TRBJ2-5, the CDR3 gives the full variable domain: SAVISQKPSRDICQRGTSLTIQCQVDSQVTMMFWYRQQPGQSLTLIATANQGSEATYESGFVIDKFPISRPNLTFSTLTVSNMSPEDSSIYLCSVEGGETSGGRETQYFGPGTRLLVL.

The chain joins TRBV7-9 to TRBJ1-3, with 8 nucleotides matching TRBD1. Germline CDR1 and CDR2: SEHNR and FQNEAQ (reference sequence). The CDR3 sequence is 19 residues long. The trim removed 1 base at V and 0 bases at J, leaving 11 bases unmatched. CDR3 coding DNA: TGTGCCAGCAGCTTAGGAGCGGTTCACAGGGGGTCCTCTGGAAACACCATATATTTT. It translates to CASSLGAVHRGSSGNTIYF.

The chain carries TRBV5-1 and TRBJ2-3; tentative D call: TRBD2 (5 bases). This CDR3 has 13 residues. From germline, CDR1 is SGHRS and CDR2 YFSETQ. V lost 3 bases and J 2 bases, leaving 7 bases between the germline ends. The CDR3 sequence is CASSSRDTDTQYF. Here the CDR3 DNA reads TGCGCCAGCAGCTCACGGGACACAGATACGCAGTATTTT.

DNA of the CDR3: TGCGCCAGCAGCCAAGAAAGACAGATTAGTAACTATGGCTACACCTTC. This sequence encodes CASSQERQISNYGYTF. This chain uses TRBV4-3 with TRBJ1-2; the D gene is possibly TRBD1 (5 bases). The CDR3 consists of 16 residues. The germline V gene encodes CDR1 LGHNA and CDR2 YSLEER. Deletions cut 0 bases from V and 1 base from J, with 12 bases between.

The chain combines TRBV6-1 with TRBJ1-4; D remains unclear. CDR1 is MNHNS, CDR2 SASEGT, per germline. The CDR3 consists of 16 residues. The V and J ends lost 1 base and 1 base respectively, with 10 bases between them. The CDR3 DNA sequence: TGTGCCAGCAGTGAAGGGCCTCCGGGAACTAATGAAAAACTGTTTTTT. Translated: CASSEGPPGTNEKLFF.

Here the CDR3 reads CASSISRPLILANQPQHF. Here the CDR3 DNA reads TGTGCCAGTAGTATTAGCAGGCCCCTAATACTAGCAAATCAGCCCCAGCATTTT. This chain uses TRBV19 with TRBJ1-5; D gene ambiguous. The V end lost 3 bases, the J end lost 4 bases, and 22 bases lay between the germline ends. This CDR3 is built from 18 residues. Germline loops: CDR1 LNHDA, CDR2 SQIVND (reference sequence).

This rearrangement joins TRBV19 to TRBJ1-2; 7 bases match TRBD1. Unmatched junction bases numbered 18, after V lost 5 bases and J lost 0 bases. The CDR3 totals 19 residues. Germline V gene sequence: CDR1 LNHDA, CDR2 SQIVND (reference sequence). DNA of the CDR3: TGTGCCAGTAGTGCAACCGGGACAGCCGCCGGGACGACTAACTATGGCTACACCTTC. It is translated as CASSATGTAAGTTNYGYTF. Filled out from reference TRBV19 and TRBJ1-2, the complete variable domain reads DGGITQSPKYLFRKEGQNVTLSCEQNLNHDAMYWYRQDPGQGLRLIYYSQIVNDFQKGDIAEGYSVSREKKESFPLTVTSAQKNPTAFYLCASSATGTAAGTTNYGYTFGSGTRLTVV.

J is TRBJ2-4 and V is TRBV18; D call uncertain. Germline CDR1 reads KGHSH; CDR2 reads LQKENI. V was shortened by 3 bases and J by 0 bases, with 12 bases between the two germline ends. The CDR3 contains 16 residues. This CDR3 is CASSPTELLAKNIQYF. The CDR3 DNA follows: TGTGCCAGCTCACCCACAGAACTCCTAGCCAAAAACATTCAGTACTTC.

CDR3 sequence (DNA): TGTGCCAGTAGTATAGCAACCCTGGGACAGATCTATGGCTACACCTTC. Translating it yields CASSIATLGQIYGYTF. The chain joins TRBV19 to TRBJ1-2; TRBD1 aligns across 7 bases. The CDR3 runs to 16 residues. Germline-derived CDR1 and CDR2 are LNHDA and SQIVND (reference sequence). The V segment lost 1 base and the J segment 4 bases; nucleotides outside the gene matches: 9.

The chain carries TRBV6-2 or TRBV6-3 and TRBJ2-1; a weak D match, TRBD2 (6 bases). This CDR3 has 16 amino acids. Germline V lookup: CDR1 MNHEY, CDR2 SVGEGT. V was pared by 2 bases and J by 4 bases, with 15 bases between. DNA for the CDR3: TGTGCCAGCAGTTACCTAGGCCTAGCGTTATACAATGAGCAGTTCTTC. As protein: CASSYLGLALYNEQFF.

The CDR3 protein is CASSLGRALGNEQFF. The CDR3 DNA reads TGTGCCAGCAGCCTCGGGAGGGCCTTGGGCAATGAGCAGTTCTTC. The V and J genes are TRBV3-1 (or the pseudogene TRBV3-2) and TRBJ2-1; 8 nucleotides line up with TRBD2. J gave up 6 bases and V 4 bases, and 8 bases lay outside the gene matches. The CDR3 contains 15 residues. Germline CDR1 LGHDT, CDR2 YNNKEL (reference sequence).

The rearrangement uses TRBV30 and TRBJ1-3, with 9 bases that match TRBD1. CDR1 is GTSNPN and CDR2 is SVGIG in the germline V gene (reference sequence). V was clipped by 5 bases and J by 3 bases; unmatched bases: 5. The CDR3 sequence is 14 residues long. In nucleotides, the CDR3 is TGTGCCTGGGCACAGGGGGCAAGTGGAAACACCATATATTTT. Translation gives CAWAQGASGNTIYF. Supplemented by reference TRBV30 and TRBJ1-3, the full variable domain reads SQTIHQWPATLVQPVGSPLSLECTVEGTSNPNLYWYRQAAGRGLQLLFYSVGIGQISSEVPQNLSASRPQDRQFILSSKKLLLSDSGFYLCAWAQGASGNTIYFGEGSWLTVV.